This TCR beta chain was recovered during a study of breast tumors, draining lymph nodes, adjacent tissues (dated by TCRdb to about 2016). Background for the entire study: Breast cancer patients provided tumor, adjacent nontumor tissue and axillary lymph nodes, and the study compared the TCR beta repertoires across these three sources. The study was designed to assess the relationships and possible T-cell exchange between tumor, surrounding tissue and draining lymph node repertoires in human breast cancer.

Overall results and qualifications from the work: Tumor and nontumor tissue repertoires were significantly more similar in luminal-like than in basal-like breast cancer. A scenario in which most tumor T cells derive from the lymph node and then expand within tumor tissue was judged to be consistent with the data. Tumor T-cell repertoires showed less diversity than lymph node repertoires and more diversity than nontumor tissue repertoires, and tumor T-cell repertoires showed preferential V and J gene usage. The conclusion that tumor T cells originate in lymph nodes was presented as consistent with a hypothesis rather than as directly demonstrated.

This clonotype was seen repeatedly, ten times or more. The clone's antigen remains unknown. No base-level quality is on record; no much larger clone is a single base apart. V is clipped by 3 bases and J by 1 base, and the sequence between their germline boundaries is 16 bases long. The CDR3 goes from the cysteine to the phenylalanine over 16 residues. The DNA shown is the 48-base CDR3, in frame from base 1. In the germline V gene, CDR1 corresponds to MGHDK and CDR2 to SYGVNS. The axillary draining lymph nodes of breast cancer patients were the source of the lymph node samples. The listed sequencing device is Illumina HiSeq 2000. TCR beta chain libraries were generated by multiplex PCR amplification. High-throughput sequencing was used to analyze the amplified TCR beta chain products. The public reads were reprocessed in TCRdb via fastp at Q25 and MiXCR, keeping in-frame beta chains. Each entry merges the rows of one CDR3 protein and shows their most common DNA and genes. The sample table contains about 200,000 distinct CDR3 sequences; only one count was recorded for roughly 31% of them. Of the sample, around 4.4% is held by the ten largest clones.

The sequence was obtained from a female donor with breast cancer. Some clones in this sample may be carry-over from other donors' samples. The specimen was axillary lymph node tissue. The rearranged segments are TRBV25-1 and TRBJ2-7; the D gene is perhaps TRBD2, on 7 matching bases. Here is the DNA: TGTGCCAGCAGTGATCTTTCGGGGGGCCCGTCCTACGAGCAGTACTTC. Its protein reads: CASSDLSGGPSYEQYF.